The entry below gives a single TCR beta chain sequence along with its context. The record originates from a study of PD-L1 blockade in urothelial cancer. As to time point: pretreatment peripheral blood. The study enrolled patients with locally advanced or metastatic urothelial carcinoma. The CDR3 is made up of 12 amino acids. The trim removed 2 bases at V and 8 bases at J, leaving 2 bases unmatched. Generated by immunoSEQ multiplex PCR, the TCRdb table keeps only in-frame clones and is missing some. The sample holds around 86,000 clones, just under 85% seen once. The sequenced sample was PBMCs, obtained around atezolizumab (anti-PD-L1) treatment. The gene calls are TRBV23-1 and TRBJ1-1, with 7 bases that match TRBD1. TRBV23-1 is recorded as an ORF, its role being uncertain. The sequence came from a man aged 35-49 years with urothelial cancer. CDR3 sequence reads: CASSQLTGEAFF. Written as DNA, the CDR3 is TGCGCCAGCAGTCAACTGACAGGGGAAGCTTTCTTT.